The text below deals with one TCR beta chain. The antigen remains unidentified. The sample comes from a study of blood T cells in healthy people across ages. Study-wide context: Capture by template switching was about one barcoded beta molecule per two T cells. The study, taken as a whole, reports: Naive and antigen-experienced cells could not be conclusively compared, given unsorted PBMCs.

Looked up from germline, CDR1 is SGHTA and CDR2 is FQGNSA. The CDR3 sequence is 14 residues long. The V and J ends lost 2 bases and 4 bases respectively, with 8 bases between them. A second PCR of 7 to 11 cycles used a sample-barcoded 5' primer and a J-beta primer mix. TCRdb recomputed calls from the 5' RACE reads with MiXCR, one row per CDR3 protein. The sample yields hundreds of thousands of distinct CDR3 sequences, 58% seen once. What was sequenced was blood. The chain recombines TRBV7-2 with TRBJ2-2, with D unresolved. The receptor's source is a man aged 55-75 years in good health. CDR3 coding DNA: TGTGCCAGCAGCTTATACATGGGCACCGGGGAGCTGTTTTTT. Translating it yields CASSLYMGTGELFF.